This T cell receptor (beta chain) was identified in a study of T-cell reconstitution after alpha-beta-depleted transplantation in children. For TCRbeta, the library was prepared with unique molecular identifiers. TCRdb re-called the PCR reads with MiXCR, one entry per CDR3 protein. This table has a few hundred thousand distinct CDR3 sequences, around 10% appearing once. From germline, CDR1 is MNHNS and CDR2 SASEGT. The germline V and J ends were trimmed by 9 bases and 8 bases, with 13 bases remaining between them. This CDR3 comprises 12 residues. The source of this sequence is a human donor who donated a stem cell graft to a child with acute lymphoblastic leukemia. The chain combines TRBV6-1 with TRBJ1-4, with unresolved D. The sample in question was PBMCs from the stem cell graft donor, obtained from the stem cell graft. The CDR3 region has the DNA TGTGCCAGTCGGCAGTATGAGGAAAAACTGTTTTTT. Protein: CASRQYEEKLFF.